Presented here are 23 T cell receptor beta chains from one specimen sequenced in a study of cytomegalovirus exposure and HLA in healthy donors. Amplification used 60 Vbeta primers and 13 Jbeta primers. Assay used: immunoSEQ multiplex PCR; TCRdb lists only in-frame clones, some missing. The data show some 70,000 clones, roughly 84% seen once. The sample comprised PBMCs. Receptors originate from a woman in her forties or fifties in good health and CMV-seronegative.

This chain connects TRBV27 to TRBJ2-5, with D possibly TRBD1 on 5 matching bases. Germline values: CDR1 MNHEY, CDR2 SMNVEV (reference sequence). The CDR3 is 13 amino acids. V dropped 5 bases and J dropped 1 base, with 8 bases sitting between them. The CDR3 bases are TGTGCCAGCAGTCGACAGACCCAAGAGACCCAGTACTTC. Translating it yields CASSRQTQETQYF.

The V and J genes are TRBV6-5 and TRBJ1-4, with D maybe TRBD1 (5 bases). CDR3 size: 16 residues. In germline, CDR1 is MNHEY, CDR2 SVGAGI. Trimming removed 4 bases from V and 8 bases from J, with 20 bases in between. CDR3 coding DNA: TGTGCCAGCAGTTTTTCAGGAGGGGCGAGCGGCGAAAAACTGTTTTTT. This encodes CASSFSGGASGEKLFF.

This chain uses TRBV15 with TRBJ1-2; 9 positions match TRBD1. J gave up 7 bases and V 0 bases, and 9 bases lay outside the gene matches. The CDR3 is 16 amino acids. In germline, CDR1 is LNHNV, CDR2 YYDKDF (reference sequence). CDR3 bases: TGTGCCACCAGCAGAGATCAGGGACAGGGAATACGTGGCTACACCTTC. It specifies CATSRDQGQGIRGYTF.

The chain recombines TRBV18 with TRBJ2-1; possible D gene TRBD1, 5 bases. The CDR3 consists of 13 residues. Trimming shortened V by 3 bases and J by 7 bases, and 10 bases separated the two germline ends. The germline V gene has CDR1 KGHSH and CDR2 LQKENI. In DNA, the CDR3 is TGTGCCAGCTCACCTGGGGCGAGGAATGAGCAGTTCTTC. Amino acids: CASSPGARNEQFF.

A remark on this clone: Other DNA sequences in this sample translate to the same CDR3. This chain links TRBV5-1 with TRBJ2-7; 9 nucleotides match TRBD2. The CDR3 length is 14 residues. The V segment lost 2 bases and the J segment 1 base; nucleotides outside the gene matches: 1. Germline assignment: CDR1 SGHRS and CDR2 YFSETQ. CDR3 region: CASSLAGGSYEQYF. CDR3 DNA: TGCGCCAGCAGCTTAGCGGGAGGATCCTACGAGCAGTACTTC.

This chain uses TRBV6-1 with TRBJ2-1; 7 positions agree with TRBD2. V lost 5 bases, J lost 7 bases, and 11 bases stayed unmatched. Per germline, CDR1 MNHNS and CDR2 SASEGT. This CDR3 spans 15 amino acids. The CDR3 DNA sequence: TGTGCCAGCAGTCGTCTAGCGGAGAAGGGAAATGAGCAGTTCTTC. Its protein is CASSRLAEKGNEQFF.

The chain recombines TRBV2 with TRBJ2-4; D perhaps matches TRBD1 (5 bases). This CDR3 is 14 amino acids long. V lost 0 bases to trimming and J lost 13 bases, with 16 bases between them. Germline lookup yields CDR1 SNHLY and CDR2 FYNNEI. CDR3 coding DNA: TGTGCCAGCAGTGAAGCGAACTCCTTGACAGTACAGTACTTC. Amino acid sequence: CASSEANSLTVQYF.

Here the CDR3 DNA reads TGCGCCAGCAACACTTCCAAAAGCACTCGAGGGACAGGGAAAGCCCTTGACACTGAAGCTTTCTTT. This encodes CASNTSKSTRGTGKALDTEAFF. The chain is built from TRBV10-1 and TRBJ1-1; 9 bases align to TRBD1. Losses at the gene ends were 7 bases for V and 3 bases for J; bases not matched to a gene: 30. Germline loops: CDR1 WNHNN, CDR2 SYGVQD (reference sequence). The CDR3 consists of 22 residues.

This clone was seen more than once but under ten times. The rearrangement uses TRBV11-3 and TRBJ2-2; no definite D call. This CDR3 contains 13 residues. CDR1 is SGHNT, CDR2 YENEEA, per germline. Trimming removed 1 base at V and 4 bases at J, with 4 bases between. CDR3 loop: CASSLGATGELFF. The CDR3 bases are TGTGCCAGCAGCTTAGGAGCCACCGGGGAGCTGTTTTTT.

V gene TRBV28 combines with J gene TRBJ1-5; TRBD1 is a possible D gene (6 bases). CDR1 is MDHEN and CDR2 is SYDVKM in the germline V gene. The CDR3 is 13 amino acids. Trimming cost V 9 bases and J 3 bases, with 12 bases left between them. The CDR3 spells CASIQGTNQPQHF. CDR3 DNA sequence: TGTGCCAGTATACAGGGAACCAATCAGCCCCAGCATTTT.

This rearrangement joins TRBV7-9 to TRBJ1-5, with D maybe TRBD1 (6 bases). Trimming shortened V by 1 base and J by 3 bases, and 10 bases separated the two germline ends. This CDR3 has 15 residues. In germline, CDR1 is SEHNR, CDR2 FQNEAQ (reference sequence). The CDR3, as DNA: TGTGCCAGCAGCTTAGACCGGGACAACAATCAGCCCCAGCATTTT. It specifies CASSLDRDNNQPQHF.

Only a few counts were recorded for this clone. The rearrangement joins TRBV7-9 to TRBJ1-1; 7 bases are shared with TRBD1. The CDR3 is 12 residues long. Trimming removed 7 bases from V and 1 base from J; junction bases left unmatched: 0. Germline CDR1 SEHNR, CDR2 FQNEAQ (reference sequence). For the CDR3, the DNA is TGTGCCAGCACAGGGGGGAACACTGAAGCTTTCTTT. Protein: CASTGGNTEAFF.

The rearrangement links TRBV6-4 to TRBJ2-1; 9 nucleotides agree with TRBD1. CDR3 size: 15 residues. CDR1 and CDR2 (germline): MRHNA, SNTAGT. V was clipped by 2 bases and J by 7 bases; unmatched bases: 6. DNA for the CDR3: TGTGCCAGCAGTGACATGGGACAGGGTATGAATGAGCAGTTCTTC. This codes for CASSDMGQGMNEQFF.

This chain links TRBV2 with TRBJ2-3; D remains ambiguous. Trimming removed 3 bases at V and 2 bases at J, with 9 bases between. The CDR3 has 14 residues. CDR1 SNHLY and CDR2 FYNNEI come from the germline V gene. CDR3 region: CASSERRDTDTQYF. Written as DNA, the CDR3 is TGTGCCAGCAGTGAGAGGCGAGACACAGATACGCAGTATTTT.

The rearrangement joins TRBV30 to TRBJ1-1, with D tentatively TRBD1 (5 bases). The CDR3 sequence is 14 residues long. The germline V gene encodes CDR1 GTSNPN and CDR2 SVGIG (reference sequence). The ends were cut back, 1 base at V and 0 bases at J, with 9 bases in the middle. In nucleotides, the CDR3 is TGTGCCTGGAGTGATGGGGCCATGAACACTGAAGCTTTCTTT. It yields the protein CAWSDGAMNTEAFF.

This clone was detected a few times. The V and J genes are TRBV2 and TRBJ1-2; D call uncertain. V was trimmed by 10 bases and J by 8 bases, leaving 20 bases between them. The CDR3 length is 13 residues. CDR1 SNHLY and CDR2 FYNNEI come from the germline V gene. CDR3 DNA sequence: TGTGCCACCACGTTGGAGGGCACGAGAGGCTACACCTTC. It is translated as CATTLEGTRGYTF.

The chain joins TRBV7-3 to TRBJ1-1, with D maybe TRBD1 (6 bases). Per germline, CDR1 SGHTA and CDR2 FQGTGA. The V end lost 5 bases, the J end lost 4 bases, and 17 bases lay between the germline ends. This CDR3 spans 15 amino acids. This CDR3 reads CASSRLRGSVTEAFF. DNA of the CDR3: TGTGCCAGCAGCCGTCTGAGGGGGTCTGTCACTGAAGCTTTCTTT.

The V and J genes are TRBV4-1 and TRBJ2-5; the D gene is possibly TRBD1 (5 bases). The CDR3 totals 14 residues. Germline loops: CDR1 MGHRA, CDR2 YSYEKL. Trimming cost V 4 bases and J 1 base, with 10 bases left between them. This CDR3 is CASSLGQAQETQYF. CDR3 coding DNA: TGCGCCAGCAGCCTCGGACAAGCCCAAGAGACCCAGTACTTC.

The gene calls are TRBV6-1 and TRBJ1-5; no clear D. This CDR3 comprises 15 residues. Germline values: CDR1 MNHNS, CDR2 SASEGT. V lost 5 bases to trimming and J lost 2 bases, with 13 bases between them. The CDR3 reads CASSPVQRGNQPQHF. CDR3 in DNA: TGTGCCAGCAGTCCGGTCCAGCGTGGCAATCAGCCCCAGCATTTT.

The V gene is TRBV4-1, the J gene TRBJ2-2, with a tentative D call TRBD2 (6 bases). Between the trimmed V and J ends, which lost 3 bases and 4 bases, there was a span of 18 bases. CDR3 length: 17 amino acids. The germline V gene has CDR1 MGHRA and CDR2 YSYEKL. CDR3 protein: CASSHLRGVSVTGELFF. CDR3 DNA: TGCGCCAGCAGCCACCTACGCGGGGTTTCAGTCACCGGGGAGCTGTTTTTT.

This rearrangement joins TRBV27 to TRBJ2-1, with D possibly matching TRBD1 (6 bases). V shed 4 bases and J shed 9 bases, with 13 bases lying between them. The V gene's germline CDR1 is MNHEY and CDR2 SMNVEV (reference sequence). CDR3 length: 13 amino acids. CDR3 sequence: CASSSYREIEQFF. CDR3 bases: TGTGCCAGCAGTTCCTACAGGGAGATTGAGCAGTTCTTC.

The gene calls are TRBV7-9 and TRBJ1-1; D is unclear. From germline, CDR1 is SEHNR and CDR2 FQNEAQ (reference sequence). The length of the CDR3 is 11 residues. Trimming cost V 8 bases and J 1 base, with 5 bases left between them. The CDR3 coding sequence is TGTGCCAGCCGGAGGAACACTGAAGCTTTCTTT. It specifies CASRRNTEAFF.

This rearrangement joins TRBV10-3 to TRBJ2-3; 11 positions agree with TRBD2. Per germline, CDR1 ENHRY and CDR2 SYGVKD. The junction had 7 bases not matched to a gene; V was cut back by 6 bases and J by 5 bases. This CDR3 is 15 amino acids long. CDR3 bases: TGTGCCATCAGCGAAAATAGCGGGAGGGGAGATACGCAGTATTTT. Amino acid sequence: CAISENSGRGDTQYF.